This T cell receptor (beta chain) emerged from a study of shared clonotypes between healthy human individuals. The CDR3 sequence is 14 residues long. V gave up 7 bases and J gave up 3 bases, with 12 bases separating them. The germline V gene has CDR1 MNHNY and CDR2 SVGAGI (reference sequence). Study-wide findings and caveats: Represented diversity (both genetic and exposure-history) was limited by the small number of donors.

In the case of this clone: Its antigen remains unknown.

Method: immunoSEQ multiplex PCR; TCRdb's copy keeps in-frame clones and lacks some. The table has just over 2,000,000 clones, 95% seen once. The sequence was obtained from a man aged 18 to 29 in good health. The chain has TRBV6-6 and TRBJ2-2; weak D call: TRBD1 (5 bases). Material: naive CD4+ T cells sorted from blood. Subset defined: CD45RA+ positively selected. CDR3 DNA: TGTGCCAGCAAAGGCAGGGTGGACACCGGGGAGCTGTTTTTT. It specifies CASKGRVDTGELFF.